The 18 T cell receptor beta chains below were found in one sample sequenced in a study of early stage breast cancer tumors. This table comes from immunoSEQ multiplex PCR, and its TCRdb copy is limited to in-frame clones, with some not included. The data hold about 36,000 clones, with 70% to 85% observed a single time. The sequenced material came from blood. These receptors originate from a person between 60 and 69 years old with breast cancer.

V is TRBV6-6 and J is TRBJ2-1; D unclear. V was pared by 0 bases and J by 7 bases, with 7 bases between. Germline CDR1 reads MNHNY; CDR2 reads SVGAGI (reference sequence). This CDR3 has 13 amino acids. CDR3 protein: CASSYSPLNEQFF. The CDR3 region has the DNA TGTGCCAGCAGTTACTCTCCCCTAAATGAGCAGTTCTTC.

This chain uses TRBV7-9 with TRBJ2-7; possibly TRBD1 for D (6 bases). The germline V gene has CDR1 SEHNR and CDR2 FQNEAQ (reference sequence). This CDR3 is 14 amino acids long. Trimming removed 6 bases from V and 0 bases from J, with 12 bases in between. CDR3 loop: CASSSQGSSYEQYF. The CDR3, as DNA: TGTGCCAGCAGTTCTCAGGGGAGCTCCTACGAGCAGTACTTC.

This CDR3 is CASSLGQGRGEQYF. The CDR3 nucleotides read TGTGCCAGCAGCTTGGGACAGGGAAGGGGTGAGCAGTACTTC. V gene TRBV5-5 combines with J gene TRBJ2-7, with 7 bases aligning to TRBD1. Germline loops: CDR1 SGHKS, CDR2 YYEKEE (reference sequence). The CDR3 length is 14 residues. The V gene end was trimmed by 0 bases and the J gene end by 7 bases; junction bases not matched to a gene: 7. Together with reference TRBV5-5 and TRBJ2-7, the CDR3 gives the full variable domain: DAGVTQSPTHLIKTRGQQVTLRCSPISGHKSVSWYQQVLGQGPQFIFQYYEKEERGRGNFPDRFSARQFPNYSSELNVNALLLGDSALYLCASSLGQGRGEQYFGPGTRLTVT.

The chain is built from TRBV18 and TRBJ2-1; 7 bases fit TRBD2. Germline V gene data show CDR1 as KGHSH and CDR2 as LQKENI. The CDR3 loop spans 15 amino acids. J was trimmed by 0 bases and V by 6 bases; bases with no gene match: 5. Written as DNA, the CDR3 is TGTGCCAGCTCGGATAAGCGGGGCTCCTACAATGAGCAGTTCTTC. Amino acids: CASSDKRGSYNEQFF.

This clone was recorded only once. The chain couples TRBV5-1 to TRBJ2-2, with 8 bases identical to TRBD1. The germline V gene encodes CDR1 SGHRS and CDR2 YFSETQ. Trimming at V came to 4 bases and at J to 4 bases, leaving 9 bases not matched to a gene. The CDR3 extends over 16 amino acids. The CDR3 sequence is CASSISTGGATGELFF. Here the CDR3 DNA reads TGCGCCAGCAGCATTTCAACAGGGGGTGCCACCGGGGAGCTGTTTTTT. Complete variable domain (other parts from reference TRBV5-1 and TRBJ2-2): KAGVTQTPRYLIKTRGQQVTLSCSPISGHRSVSWYQQTPGQGLQFLFEYFSETQRNKGNFPGRFSGRQFSNSRSEMNVSTLELGDSALYLCASSISTGGATGELFFGEGSRLTVL.

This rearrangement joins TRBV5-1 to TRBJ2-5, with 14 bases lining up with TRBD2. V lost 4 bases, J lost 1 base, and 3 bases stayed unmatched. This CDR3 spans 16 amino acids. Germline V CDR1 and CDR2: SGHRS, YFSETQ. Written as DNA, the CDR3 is TGCGCCAGCAGCCCAGGACTAGCGGGGGGCCAAGAGACCCAGTACTTC. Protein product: CASSPGLAGGQETQYF.

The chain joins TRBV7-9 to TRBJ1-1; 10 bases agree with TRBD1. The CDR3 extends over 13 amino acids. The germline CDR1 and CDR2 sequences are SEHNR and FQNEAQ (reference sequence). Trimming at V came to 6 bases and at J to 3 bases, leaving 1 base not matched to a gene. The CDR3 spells CASRDRGDTEAFF. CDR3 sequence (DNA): TGTGCCAGCAGGGACAGGGGGGACACTGAAGCTTTCTTT.

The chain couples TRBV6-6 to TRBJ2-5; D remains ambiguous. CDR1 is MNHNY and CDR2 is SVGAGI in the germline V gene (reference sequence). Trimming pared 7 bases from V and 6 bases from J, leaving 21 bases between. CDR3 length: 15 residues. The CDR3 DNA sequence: TGTGCCAGCACCAATGGGGTTATTGTCGGGCAGACCCAGTACTTC. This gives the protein CASTNGVIVGQTQYF.

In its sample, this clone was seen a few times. CDR3 bases: TGCGCCAGCAGCGGAGGGACAGGGCTGAATCAGCCCCAGCATTTT. Translated, it gives CASSGGTGLNQPQHF. The chain joins TRBV5-1 to TRBJ1-5; TRBD1 aligns across 9 bases. Germline V gene sequence: CDR1 SGHRS, CDR2 YFSETQ. The V gene end was trimmed by 4 bases and the J gene end by 4 bases; junction bases not matched to a gene: 6. There are 15 residues in the CDR3.

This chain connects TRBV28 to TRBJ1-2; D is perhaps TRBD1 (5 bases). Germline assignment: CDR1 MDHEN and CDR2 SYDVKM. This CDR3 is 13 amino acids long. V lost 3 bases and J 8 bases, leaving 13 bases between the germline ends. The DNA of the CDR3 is TGTGCCAGCAGTTTGCCAGGGTCGGACGGCTACACCTTC. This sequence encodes CASSLPGSDGYTF.

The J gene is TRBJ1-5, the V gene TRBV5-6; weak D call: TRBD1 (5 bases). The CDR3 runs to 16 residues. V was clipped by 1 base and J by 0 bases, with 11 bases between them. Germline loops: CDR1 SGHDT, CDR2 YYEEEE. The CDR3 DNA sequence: TGTGCCAGCAGCTTGTTTTGGGGACTTAGCAATCAGCCCCAGCATTTT. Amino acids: CASSLFWGLSNQPQHF. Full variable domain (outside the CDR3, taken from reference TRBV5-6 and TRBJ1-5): DAGVTQSPTHLIKTRGQQVTLRCSPKSGHDTVSWYQQALGQGPQFIFQYYEEEERQRGNFPDRFSGHQFPNYSSELNVNALLLGDSALYLCASSLFWGLSNQPQHFGDGTRLSIL.

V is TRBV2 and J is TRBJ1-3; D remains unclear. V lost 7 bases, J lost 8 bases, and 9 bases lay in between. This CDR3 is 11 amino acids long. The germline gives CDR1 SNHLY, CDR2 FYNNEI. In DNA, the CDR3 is TGTGCCAGCACCTCACGGGACACCATATATTTT. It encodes CASTSRDTIYF.

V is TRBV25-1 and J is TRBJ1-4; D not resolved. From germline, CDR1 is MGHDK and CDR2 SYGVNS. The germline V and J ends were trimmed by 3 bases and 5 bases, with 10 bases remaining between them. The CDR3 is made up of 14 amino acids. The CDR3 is CASSETRMNEKLFF. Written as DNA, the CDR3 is TGTGCCAGCAGTGAGACACGGATGAATGAAAAACTGTTTTTT.

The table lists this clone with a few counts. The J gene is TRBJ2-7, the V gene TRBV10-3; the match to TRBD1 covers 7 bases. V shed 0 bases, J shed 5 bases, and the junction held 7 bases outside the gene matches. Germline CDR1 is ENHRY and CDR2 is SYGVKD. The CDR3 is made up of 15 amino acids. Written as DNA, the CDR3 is TGTGCCATCAGTGAGTCTCGGACAGGTCCTGACGAGCAGTACTTC. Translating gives CAISESRTGPDEQYF.

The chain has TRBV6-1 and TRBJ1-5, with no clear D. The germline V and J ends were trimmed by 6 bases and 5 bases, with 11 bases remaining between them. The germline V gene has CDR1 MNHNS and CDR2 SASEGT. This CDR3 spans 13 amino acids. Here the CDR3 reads CASRASWDQPQHF. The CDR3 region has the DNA TGTGCCAGCAGGGCGTCCTGGGATCAGCCCCAGCATTTT.

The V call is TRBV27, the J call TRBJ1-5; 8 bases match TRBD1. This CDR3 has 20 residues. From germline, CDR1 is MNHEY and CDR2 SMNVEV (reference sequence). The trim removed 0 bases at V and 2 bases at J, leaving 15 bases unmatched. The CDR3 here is CASSLSVPGGGFSRNQPQHF. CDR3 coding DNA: TGTGCCAGCAGTTTATCGGTCCCAGGGGGCGGATTTTCTCGCAATCAGCCCCAGCATTTT.

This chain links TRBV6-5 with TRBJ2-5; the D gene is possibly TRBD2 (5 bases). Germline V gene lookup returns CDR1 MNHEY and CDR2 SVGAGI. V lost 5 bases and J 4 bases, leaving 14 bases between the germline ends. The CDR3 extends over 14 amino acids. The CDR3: CASSGISVGETQYF. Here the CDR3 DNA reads TGTGCCAGCAGTGGCATTAGCGTAGGAGAGACCCAGTACTTC.

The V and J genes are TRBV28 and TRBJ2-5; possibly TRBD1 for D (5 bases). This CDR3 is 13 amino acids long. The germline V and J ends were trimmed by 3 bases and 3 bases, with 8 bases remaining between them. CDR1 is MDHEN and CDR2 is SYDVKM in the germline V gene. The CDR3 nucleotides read TGTGCCAGCAGTTTCCCAGGGAAAGAGACCCAGTACTTC. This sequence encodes CASSFPGKETQYF. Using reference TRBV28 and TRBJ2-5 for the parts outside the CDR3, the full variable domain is DVKVTQSSRYLVKRTGEKVFLECVQDMDHENMFWYRQDPGLGLRLIYFSYDVKMKEKGDIPEGYSVSREKKERFSLILESASTNQTSMYLCASSFPGKETQYFGPGTRLLVL.